The table lists the clone carrying this T cell receptor (beta chain) with a count of one. Its cognate antigen is unknown. This entry comes from a study of shared clonotypes between healthy human individuals. The authors ran the assay at deep level. Only in-frame clones appear in the TCRdb table, and some are missing; sequencing was by immunoSEQ multiplex PCR. Seen here are about 2.2 million clones, about 92% observed once, and the top ten hold more than 1.5%. CD45RO-negative, CCR7-selected cells formed the naive CD8 fraction, which excluded terminally differentiated effector memory CD45RA+ cells. Findings of the study overall: It was observed that 5% to 6.5% of naive CD4 clonotypes were shared across a handful of donors.

Germline-derived CDR1 and CDR2 are MNHEY and SMNVEV (reference sequence). CDR3 length equals 16 residues. Trimming pared 5 bases from V and 3 bases from J, leaving 20 bases between. The clonotype comes from a man aged 18 to 30 in good health. Some clones in this sample may be carry-over from other donors' samples. Sequenced input: naive CD8+ T cells from PBMCs. J is TRBJ2-7 and V is TRBV27; TRBD1 or TRBD2 may be the D gene (5 bases each). Written as DNA, the CDR3 is TGTGCCAGCAGTGTTCTTCTGAGGGACGGCTACTACGAGCAGTACTTC. It encodes CASSVLLRDGYYEQYF.